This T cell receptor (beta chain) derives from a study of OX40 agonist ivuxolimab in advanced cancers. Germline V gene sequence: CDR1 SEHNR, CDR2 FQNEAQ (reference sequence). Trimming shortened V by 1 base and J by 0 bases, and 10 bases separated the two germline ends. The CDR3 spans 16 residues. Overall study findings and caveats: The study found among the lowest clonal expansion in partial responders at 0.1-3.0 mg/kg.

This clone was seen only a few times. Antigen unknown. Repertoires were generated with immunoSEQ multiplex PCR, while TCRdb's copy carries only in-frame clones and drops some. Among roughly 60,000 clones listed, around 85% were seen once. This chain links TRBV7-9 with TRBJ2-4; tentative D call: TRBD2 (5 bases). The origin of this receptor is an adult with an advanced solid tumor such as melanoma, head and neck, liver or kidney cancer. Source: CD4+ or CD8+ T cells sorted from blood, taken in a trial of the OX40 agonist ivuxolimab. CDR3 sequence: CASSLGGEAAKNIQYF. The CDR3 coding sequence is TGTGCCAGCAGCTTAGGGGGAGAGGCAGCCAAAAACATTCAGTACTTC.